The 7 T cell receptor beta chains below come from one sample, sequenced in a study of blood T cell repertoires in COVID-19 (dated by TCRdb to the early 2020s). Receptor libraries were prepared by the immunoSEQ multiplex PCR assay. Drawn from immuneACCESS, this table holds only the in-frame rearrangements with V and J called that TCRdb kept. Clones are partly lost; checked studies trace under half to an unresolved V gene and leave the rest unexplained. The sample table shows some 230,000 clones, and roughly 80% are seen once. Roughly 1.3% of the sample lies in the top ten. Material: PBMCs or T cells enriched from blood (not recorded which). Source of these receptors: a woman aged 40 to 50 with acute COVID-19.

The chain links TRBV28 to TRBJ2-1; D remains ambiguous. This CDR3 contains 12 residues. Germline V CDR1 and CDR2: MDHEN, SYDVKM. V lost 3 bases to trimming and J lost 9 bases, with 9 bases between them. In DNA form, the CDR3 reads TGTGCCAGCAGTTTGATAACTGGTGAGCAGTTCTTC. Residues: CASSLITGEQFF.

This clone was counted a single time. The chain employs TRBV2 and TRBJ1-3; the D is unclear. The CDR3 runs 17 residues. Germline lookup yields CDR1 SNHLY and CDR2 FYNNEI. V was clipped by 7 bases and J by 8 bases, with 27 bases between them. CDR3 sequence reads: CASKRSPGSGRPDTIYF. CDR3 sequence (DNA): TGTGCCAGCAAGAGATCCCCGGGATCCGGGAGGCCGGACACCATATATTTT.

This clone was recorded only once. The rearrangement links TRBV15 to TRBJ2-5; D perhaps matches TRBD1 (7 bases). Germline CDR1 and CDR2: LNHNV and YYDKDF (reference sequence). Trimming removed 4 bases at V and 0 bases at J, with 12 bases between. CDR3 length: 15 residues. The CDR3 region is CATSTTGDYQETQYF. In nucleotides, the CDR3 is TGTGCCACCAGCACAACAGGGGACTACCAAGAGACCCAGTACTTC.

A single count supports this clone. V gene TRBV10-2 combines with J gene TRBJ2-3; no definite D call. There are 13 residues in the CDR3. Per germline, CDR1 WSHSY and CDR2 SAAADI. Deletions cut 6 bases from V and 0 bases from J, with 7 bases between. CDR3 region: CASRETSTDTQYF. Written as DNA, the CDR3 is TGCGCCAGCAGGGAGACTAGCACAGATACGCAGTATTTT.

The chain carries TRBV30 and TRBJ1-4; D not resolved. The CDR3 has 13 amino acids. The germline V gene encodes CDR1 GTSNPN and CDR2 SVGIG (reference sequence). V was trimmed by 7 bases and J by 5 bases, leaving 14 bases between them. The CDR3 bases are TGTGCCTCAAGCCCGGGGTCAAATGAAAAACTGTTTTTT. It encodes CASSPGSNEKLFF.

This CDR3 reads CASSLAMGGYQETQYF. DNA for the CDR3: TGTGCCAGCAGCTTAGCGATGGGGGGTTATCAAGAGACCCAGTACTTC. The rearrangement joins TRBV7-9 to TRBJ2-5; tentative D call: TRBD2 (6 bases). The CDR3 totals 16 residues. Trimming took 0 bases from V and 2 from J, leaving 13 bases between them. The germline gives CDR1 SEHNR, CDR2 FQNEAQ (reference sequence).

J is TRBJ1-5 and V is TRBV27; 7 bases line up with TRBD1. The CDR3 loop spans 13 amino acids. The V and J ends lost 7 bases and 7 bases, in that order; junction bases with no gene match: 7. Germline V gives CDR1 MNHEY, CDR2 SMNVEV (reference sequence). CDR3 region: CASTTGVRQPQHF. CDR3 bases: TGTGCCAGCACTACAGGGGTAAGGCAGCCCCAGCATTTT.